This T cell receptor beta chain was identified during a study of beta chain features in type 1 diabetes. The investigators reverse transcribed all of the isolated RNA, so they sequenced expressed TCRB transcripts. Repertoires were generated with immunoSEQ multiplex PCR, while TCRdb's copy carries only in-frame clones and drops some. The sample consists of a few hundred thousand clones, around 10% of them appearing once. The sequenced sample was naive CD4+ T cells from blood. The clonotype was recovered from a woman aged 25 to 39 in good health.

DNA of the CDR3: TGTGCCACCAGCAGCCAGGGTTTCTCCTACGAGCAGTACTTC. As protein: CATSSQGFSYEQYF. The chain couples TRBV15 to TRBJ2-7; D perhaps matches TRBD1 (5 bases). The CDR3 sequence is 14 residues long. V was pared by 3 bases and J by 0 bases, with 9 bases between. CDR1 is LNHNV, CDR2 YYDKDF, per germline (reference sequence).